These 19 T cell receptor beta chains were all obtained from the same sample, sequenced in a study of TIL therapy for anti-PD-1-resistant metastatic lung cancer. Time point specified: pre-treatment sample, taken before nivolumab and TIL therapy. This was the immunoSEQ v3 assay. This table comes from immunoSEQ multiplex PCR, and its TCRdb copy is limited to in-frame clones, with some not included. The sample holds 30,000 to 45,000 clones, 70% to 75% seen once. Source: blood, taken at baseline. The receptors were sampled from a person between 25 and 79 years old with non-small cell lung cancer.

J is TRBJ2-7 and V is TRBV7-3; 7 bases line up with TRBD1. With 1 base clipped from V and 9 bases from J, the junction kept 6 bases outside the gene matches. Germline lookup yields CDR1 SGHTA and CDR2 FQGTGA. The CDR3 consists of 13 residues. CDR3 region: CASSLMRQGRQYF. CDR3 nucleotides: TGTGCCAGCAGCTTAATGCGACAGGGACGGCAGTACTTC.

The chain uses TRBV18 and TRBJ2-7; the match to TRBD2 covers 8 bases. The CDR3 covers 13 residues. V trimming: 3 bases; J trimming: 7 bases; junction bases outside the gene matches: 5. Germline lookup yields CDR1 KGHSH and CDR2 LQKENI. The CDR3 nucleotides read TGTGCCAGCTCACCTGCGCGGGGGGAAGAGCAGTACTTC. It yields the protein CASSPARGEEQYF.

V gene TRBV6-1 combines with J gene TRBJ1-2; no clear D. Trimming took 6 bases from V and 1 from J, leaving 9 bases between them. This CDR3 is 13 amino acids long. Germline V lookup: CDR1 MNHNS, CDR2 SASEGT. The CDR3 protein is CASSPELNYGYTF. DNA of the CDR3: TGTGCCAGCAGCCCAGAGCTTAACTATGGCTACACCTTC.

The V gene is TRBV5-1, the J gene TRBJ2-1; 8 positions match TRBD1. This CDR3 contains 16 residues. V lost 1 base to trimming and J lost 5 bases; unmatched junction nucleotides: 8. Germline lookup yields CDR1 SGHRS and CDR2 YFSETQ. In DNA, the CDR3 is TGCGCCAGCAGCTTGAGGGTGACAGGGGCCCACAATGAGCAGTTCTTC. Its translation: CASSLRVTGAHNEQFF.

Here the CDR3 reads CASSLVWTGGEQYF. The CDR3 DNA reads as TGTGCCAGCAGCTTAGTCTGGACAGGGGGCGAGCAGTACTTC. V usage is TRBV7-9 and J usage is TRBJ2-7; 10 positions agree with TRBD1. This CDR3 has 14 residues. With 1 base clipped from V and 6 bases from J, the junction kept 3 bases outside the gene matches. Germline V gene data show CDR1 as SEHNR and CDR2 as FQNEAQ (reference sequence).

The chain carries TRBV6-5 and TRBJ2-2; a weak D match, TRBD2 (5 bases). Trimming took off 6 bases at V and 2 bases at J, with 13 bases between the two ends. The CDR3 is 15 amino acids. Germline assignment: CDR1 MNHEY and CDR2 SVGAGI. In nucleotides, the CDR3 is TGTGCCAGCAGAACCGGAGGACCAAACACCGGGGAGCTGTTTTTT. It specifies CASRTGGPNTGELFF.

V gene TRBV6-4 combines with J gene TRBJ2-1, with 7 bases that match TRBD2. CDR3 length equals 14 residues. V dropped 5 bases and J dropped 8; count of bases not matched to a gene: 9. Per germline, CDR1 MRHNA and CDR2 SNTAGT. CDR3: CASSLSREADEQFF. DNA for the CDR3: TGTGCCAGCAGTCTTTCACGGGAGGCGGATGAGCAGTTCTTC.

This chain links TRBV2 with TRBJ2-2, with no clear D. V lost 7 bases and J 5 bases, leaving 14 bases between the germline ends. CDR1 SNHLY and CDR2 FYNNEI come from the germline V gene. This CDR3 has 14 residues. CDR3 in amino acids: CASNPFSSTGELFF. In DNA, the CDR3 is TGTGCCAGCAACCCTTTTTCGAGTACCGGGGAGCTGTTTTTT.

The rearrangement links TRBV27 to TRBJ2-7, with D perhaps TRBD1 (5 bases). The CDR3 runs to 15 residues. Germline CDR1 reads MNHEY; CDR2 reads SMNVEV (reference sequence). V lost 6 bases, J lost 11 bases, and 26 bases lay in between. CDR3 coding DNA: TGTGCCAGCAGCCCCTTCAGTTGGCAGGCAAAAGGGGAGTACTTC. It specifies CASSPFSWQAKGEYF.

This clone has more than one count but fewer than ten. The chain combines TRBV19 with TRBJ1-2; TRBD1 matches at 8 bases. Unmatched junction bases numbered 7, after V lost 1 base and J lost 3 bases. From germline, CDR1 is LNHDA and CDR2 SQIVND (reference sequence). CDR3 length: 16 residues. The CDR3 reads CASSIGADRVHYGYTF. The CDR3 bases are TGTGCCAGTAGTATAGGAGCGGACAGGGTTCACTATGGCTACACCTTC.

The chain uses TRBV11-2 and TRBJ2-1; 8 bases fit TRBD1. With 1 base clipped from V and 4 bases from J, the junction kept 3 bases outside the gene matches. This CDR3 comprises 15 residues. Germline CDR1 is SGHAT and CDR2 is FQNNGV. CDR3 in amino acids: CASSLVRTGYNEQFF. As DNA, the CDR3 is TGTGCCAGCAGCTTAGTTCGGACAGGGTACAATGAGCAGTTCTTC.

This clone has a handful of counts. The gene calls are TRBV6-6 and TRBJ2-7; perhaps D is TRBD1 or TRBD2 (5 bases each). Germline CDR1 is MNHNY and CDR2 is SVGAGI (reference sequence). This CDR3 has 16 residues. V dropped 1 base and J dropped 3 bases, with 16 bases sitting between them. CDR3 region: CASSYLIRDGLYEQYF. As DNA, the CDR3 is TGTGCCAGCAGTTACTTAATCCGGGACGGCCTCTACGAGCAGTACTTC.

The rearrangement uses TRBV4-3 and TRBJ2-5; D remains ambiguous. The V end lost 1 base, the J end lost 4 bases, and 19 bases lay between the germline ends. The CDR3 runs 17 residues. The germline V gene has CDR1 LGHNA and CDR2 YSLEER. This CDR3 is CASSQGSGSMKVETQYF. The CDR3, as DNA: TGCGCCAGCAGCCAAGGGTCGGGCTCCATGAAGGTAGAGACCCAGTACTTC.

V gene TRBV4-2 combines with J gene TRBJ1-2; maybe TRBD1 (5 bases). The CDR3 length is 13 residues. V was clipped by 1 base and J by 14 bases, with 17 bases between them. The germline V gene has CDR1 LGHNA and CDR2 YNFKEQ. CDR3 coding DNA: TGTGCCAGCAGCCAAGTCCGGGACCCTTCTAGGACCTTC. It specifies CASSQVRDPSRTF.

The chain links TRBV19 to TRBJ2-1; D is unresolved. Between the trimmed V and J ends, which lost 3 bases and 10 bases, there was a span of 22 bases. The CDR3 is 16 residues long. CDR1 is LNHDA, CDR2 SQIVND, per germline (reference sequence). The CDR3 reads CASSMNNGPRLSEQFF. The CDR3 nucleotides are TGTGCCAGTAGTATGAATAATGGACCCCGCCTAAGCGAGCAGTTCTTC.

The chain links TRBV19 to TRBJ1-2; possibly TRBD1 for D (5 bases). Germline V CDR1 and CDR2: LNHDA, SQIVND (reference sequence). This CDR3 contains 13 residues. Trimming took off 6 bases at V and 6 bases at J, with 14 bases between the two ends. The CDR3 region is CASRSLGVNGYTF. The CDR3 region has the DNA TGTGCCAGTAGGTCGTTGGGGGTGAATGGCTACACCTTC. Combining the CDR3 with reference TRBV19 and TRBJ1-2 gives the whole variable domain DGGITQSPKYLFRKEGQNVTLSCEQNLNHDAMYWYRQDPGQGLRLIYYSQIVNDFQKGDIAEGYSVSREKKESFPLTVTSAQKNPTAFYLCASRSLGVNGYTFGSGTRLTVV.

The chain has TRBV30 and TRBJ2-5; weak D call: TRBD2 (5 bases). Looked up from germline, CDR1 is GTSNPN and CDR2 is SVGIG (reference sequence). This CDR3 is built from 14 residues. V was cut by 1 base and J by 1 base, with 10 bases left in between. The CDR3 nucleotides read TGTGCCTGGAGTGGCCTTCGGGGCCAAGAGACCCAGTACTTC. This gives the protein CAWSGLRGQETQYF.

V gene TRBV6-6 combines with J gene TRBJ1-3, with D possibly being TRBD1 (6 bases). V was clipped by 4 bases and J by 6 bases, with 10 bases between them. The CDR3 is 13 amino acids. Germline assignment: CDR1 MNHNY and CDR2 SVGAGI (reference sequence). The CDR3 nucleotides read TGTGCCAGCAGTTTCAACAGGGCAAACACCATATATTTT. Translation: CASSFNRANTIYF.

The chain uses TRBV5-5 and TRBJ2-1; D possibly matches TRBD1 or TRBD2 (5 bases each). The CDR3 totals 16 residues. Germline CDR1 is SGHKS and CDR2 is YYEKEE (reference sequence). The V and J ends lost 1 base and 3 bases respectively, with 14 bases between them. The CDR3 protein is CASSLNVGRSYNEQFF. The CDR3 DNA is TGTGCCAGCAGCTTGAATGTGGGACGAAGCTACAATGAGCAGTTCTTC.